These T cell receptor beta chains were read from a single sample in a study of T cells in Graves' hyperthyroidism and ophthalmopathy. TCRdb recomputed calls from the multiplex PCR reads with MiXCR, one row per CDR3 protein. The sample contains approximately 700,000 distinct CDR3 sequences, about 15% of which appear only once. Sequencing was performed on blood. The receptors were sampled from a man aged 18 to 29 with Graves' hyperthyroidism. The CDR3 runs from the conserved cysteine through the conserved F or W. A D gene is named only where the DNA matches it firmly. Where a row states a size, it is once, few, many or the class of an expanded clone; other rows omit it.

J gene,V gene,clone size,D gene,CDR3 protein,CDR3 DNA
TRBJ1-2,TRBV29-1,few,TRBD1,CSVESAGGAGYGYTF,TGCAGCGTTGAGTCCGCAGGGGGCGCCGGATATGGCTACACCTTC
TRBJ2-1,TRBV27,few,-,CASSLLGSGPGEFF,TGTGCCAGCAGTCTCCTCGGTAGCGGACCAGGGGAGTTCTTC
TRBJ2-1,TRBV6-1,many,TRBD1,CASRQGPYNEQFF,TGTGCCAGCAGACAGGGGCCGTACAATGAGCAGTTCTTC
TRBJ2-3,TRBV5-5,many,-,CASSPDGYFTDTQYF,TGTGCCAGCAGCCCGGACGGATACTTCACAGATACGCAGTATTTT
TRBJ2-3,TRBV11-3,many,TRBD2,CASSTGTSGSHGTDTQYF,TGTGCCAGCTCGACCGGGACTAGCGGGAGTCACGGCACAGATACGCAGTATTTT
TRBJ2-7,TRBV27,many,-,CASTRPGTYEQYF,TGTGCCAGCACAAGGCCAGGTACCTACGAGCAGTACTTC
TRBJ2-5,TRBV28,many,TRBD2,CASSLTSGVQETQYF,TGTGCCAGCAGTTTAACTAGCGGGGTACAAGAGACCCAGTACTTC
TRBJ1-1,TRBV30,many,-,CAWSVAGGTEAFF,TGTGCCTGGAGTGTGGCGGGAGGCACTGAAGCTTTCTTT
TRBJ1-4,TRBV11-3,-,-,CASSLGGRPNEKLFF,TGTGCCAGCAGCTTAGGTGGTCGTCCAAATGAAAAACTGTTTTTT
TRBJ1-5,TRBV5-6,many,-,CASSPGTVNQPQHF,TGTGCCAGCAGCCCCGGGACGGTCAATCAGCCCCAGCATTTT
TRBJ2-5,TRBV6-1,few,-,CASSEQPQETQYF,TGTGCCAGCAGTGAACAGCCCCAAGAGACCCAGTACTTC
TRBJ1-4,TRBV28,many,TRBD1,CASSLEGAWEKLFF,TGTGCCAGCAGTTTAGAGGGGGCGTGGGAAAAACTGTTTTTT
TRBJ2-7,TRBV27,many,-,CASSFSETYEQYF,TGTGCCAGCAGTTTTAGTGAAACCTACGAGCAGTACTTC
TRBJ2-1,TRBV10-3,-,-,CAISGNLGTAVYNEQFF,TGTGCCATCAGTGGGAATTTGGGGACGGCAGTCTACAATGAGCAGTTCTTC
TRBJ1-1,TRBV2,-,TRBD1,CASSEARGKPEAFF,TGTGCCAGCAGTGAGGCCAGGGGGAAACCTGAAGCTTTCTTT
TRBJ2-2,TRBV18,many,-,CASSPQGMNTGELFF,TGTGCCAGCTCACCACAGGGGATGAACACCGGGGAGCTGTTTTTT
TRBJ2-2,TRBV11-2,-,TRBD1,CASSTGQGATGELFF,TGTGCCAGCAGCACCGGACAGGGGGCGACCGGGGAGCTGTTTTTT
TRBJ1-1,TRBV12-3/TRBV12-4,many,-,CASSFDGWNTEAFF,TGTGCCAGCAGTTTTGACGGATGGAACACTGAAGCTTTCTTT
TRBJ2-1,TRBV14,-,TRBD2,CASSQDVLAGPYNEQFF,TGTGCCAGCAGCCAAGACGTTCTAGCGGGGCCCTACAATGAGCAGTTCTTC
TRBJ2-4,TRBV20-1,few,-,CSATLPGRPRRDIQYF,TGCAGTGCTACCCTACCGGGACGACCCCGGAGAGACATTCAGTACTTC
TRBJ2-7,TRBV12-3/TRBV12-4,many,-,CASSSSRLPPRTYEQYF,TGTGCCAGCAGTTCCTCCCGACTCCCACCTCGAACCTACGAGCAGTACTTC
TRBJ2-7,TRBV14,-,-,CASSPFWGESYEQYF,TGTGCCAGCAGCCCATTCTGGGGGGAATCCTACGAGCAGTACTTC
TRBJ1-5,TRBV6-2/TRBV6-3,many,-,CASSYSGSHQPQHF,TGTGCCAGCAGTTACTCAGGCAGCCATCAGCCCCAGCATTTT
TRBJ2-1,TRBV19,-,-,CASSIGTGDEQFF,TGTGCCAGTAGTATAGGCACGGGGGATGAGCAGTTCTTC
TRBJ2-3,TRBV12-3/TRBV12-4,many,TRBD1,CASRHTGETDTQYF,TGTGCCAGCAGGCATACAGGGGAGACAGATACGCAGTATTTT
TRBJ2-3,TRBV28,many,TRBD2,CASSLGGIFADTQYF,TGTGCCAGCAGTTTGGGAGGGATCTTCGCAGATACGCAGTATTTT
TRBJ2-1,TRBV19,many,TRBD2,CASSITAGTSGRRYNEQFF,TGTGCCAGTAGTATCACAGCCGGGACTAGCGGGAGGCGTTACAATGAGCAGTTCTTC
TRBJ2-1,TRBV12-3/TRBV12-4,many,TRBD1,CASSLGQGILEQFF,TGTGCCAGCAGTTTGGGACAGGGGATTTTGGAGCAGTTCTTC
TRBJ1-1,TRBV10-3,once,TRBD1,CAIRDGGQGTEAFF,TGTGCCATCAGGGACGGGGGACAGGGCACTGAAGCTTTCTTT
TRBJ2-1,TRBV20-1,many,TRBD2,CSADGTSGRVGNEQFF,TGCAGTGCCGATGGGACTAGCGGGAGGGTAGGGAATGAGCAGTTCTTC
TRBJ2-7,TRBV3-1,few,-,CASSHLRRGVQYF,TGTGCCAGCAGCCACCTAAGGAGAGGGGTGCAGTACTTC
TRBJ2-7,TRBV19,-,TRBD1,CASSKGQRLGEQYF,TGTGCCAGTAGTAAGGGACAGCGCCTTGGAGAGCAGTACTTC
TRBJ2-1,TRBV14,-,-,CASSQDLTDSEQFF,TGTGCCAGCAGCCAAGATTTGACAGATAGTGAGCAGTTCTTC
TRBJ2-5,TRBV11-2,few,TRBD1,CASSLADREIQETQYF,TGTGCCAGCAGCTTAGCGGACAGGGAGATCCAAGAGACCCAGTACTTC
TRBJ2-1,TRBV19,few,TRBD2,CASSPHLAGGQWAQFF,TGTGCCAGTAGTCCGCACCTAGCGGGAGGGCAATGGGCGCAGTTCTTC
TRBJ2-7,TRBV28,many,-,CASSLQGNNYEQYF,TGTGCCAGCAGTTTGCAGGGAAATAACTACGAGCAGTACTTC
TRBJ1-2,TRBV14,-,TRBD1,CASSQAQTGWYGYTF,TGTGCCAGCAGCCAAGCCCAGACAGGGTGGTATGGCTACACCTTC
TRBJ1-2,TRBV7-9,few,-,CASSNKGVDYGYTF,TGTGCCAGCAGTAACAAGGGGGTGGACTATGGCTACACCTTC
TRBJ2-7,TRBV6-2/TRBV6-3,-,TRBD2,CASRLLAGGNEQYF,TGTGCCAGCAGACTACTAGCGGGAGGAAACGAGCAGTACTTC
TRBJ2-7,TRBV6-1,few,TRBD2,CASLGPGTSGSTYEQYF,TGTGCCAGCCTTGGGCCCGGGACTAGCGGGAGTACCTACGAGCAGTACTTC
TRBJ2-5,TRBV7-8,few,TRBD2,CASSKAGGLPYPPRYF,TGTGCCAGCAGCAAGGCGGGAGGCCTTCCCTACCCCCCCCGGTACTTC
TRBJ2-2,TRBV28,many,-,CASSFGGSLGELFF,TGTGCCAGCAGTTTCGGGGGTTCGCTCGGGGAGCTGTTTTTT